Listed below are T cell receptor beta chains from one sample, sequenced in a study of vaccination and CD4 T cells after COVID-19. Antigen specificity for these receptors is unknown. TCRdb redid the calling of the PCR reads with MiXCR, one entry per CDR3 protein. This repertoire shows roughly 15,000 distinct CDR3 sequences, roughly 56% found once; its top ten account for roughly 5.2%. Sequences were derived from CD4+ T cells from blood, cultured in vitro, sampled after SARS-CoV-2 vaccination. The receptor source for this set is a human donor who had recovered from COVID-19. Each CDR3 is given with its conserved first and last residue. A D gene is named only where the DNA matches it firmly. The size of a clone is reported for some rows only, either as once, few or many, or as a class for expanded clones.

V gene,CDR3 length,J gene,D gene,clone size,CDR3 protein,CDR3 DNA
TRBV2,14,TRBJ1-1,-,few,CASSVPGGVMEAFF,TGTGCCAGCAGTGTACCGGGGGGCGTAATGGAAGCTTTCTTT
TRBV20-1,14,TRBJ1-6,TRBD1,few,CSAKPRQGDSPLHF,TGCAGTGCTAAACCCAGGCAGGGGGACTCACCCCTCCACTTT
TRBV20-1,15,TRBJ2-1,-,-,CSARTGTPSYNEQFF,TGCAGTGCAAGAACCGGGACTCCCTCCTACAATGAGCAGTTCTTC
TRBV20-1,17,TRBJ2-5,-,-,CSAALRDPGRWGETQYF,TGCAGTGCCGCACTCCGGGACCCAGGGCGGTGGGGGGAGACCCAGTACTTC
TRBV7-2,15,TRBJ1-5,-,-,CASSLEMGVRQPQHF,TGTGCCAGCAGCTTAGAAATGGGGGTCCGACAGCCCCAGCATTTT
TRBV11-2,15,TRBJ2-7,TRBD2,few,CASRHAGTRLYEQYF,TGTGCCAGCAGACACGCCGGGACTAGGCTCTACGAGCAGTACTTC
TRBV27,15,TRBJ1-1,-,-,CASSLRGRVNTEAFF,TGTGCCAGCAGTTTAAGGGGACGGGTGAACACTGAAGCTTTCTTT
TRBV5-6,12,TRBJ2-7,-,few,CASSRGVAEQYF,TGTGCCAGCAGCCGAGGGGTGGCTGAGCAGTACTTC
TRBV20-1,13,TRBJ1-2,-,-,CSARVIRGWGYTF,TGCAGTGCTAGAGTTATTCGGGGTTGGGGCTACACCTTC
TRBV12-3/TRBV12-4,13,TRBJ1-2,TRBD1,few,CASSRDRRYGYTF,TGTGCCAGCAGTCGGGACAGGCGCTATGGCTACACCTTC
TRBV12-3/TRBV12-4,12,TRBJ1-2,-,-,CASSLTGYGYTF,TGTGCCAGCAGTTTAACGGGCTATGGCTACACCTTC
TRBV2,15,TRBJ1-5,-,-,CASRAQGRSNQPQHF,TGTGCCAGCAGGGCTCAGGGGAGGAGCAATCAGCCCCAGCATTTT
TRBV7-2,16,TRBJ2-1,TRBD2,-,CASSPRGLAGGREQFF,TGTGCCAGCAGCCCCCGAGGGCTAGCGGGAGGTCGGGAGCAGTTCTTC
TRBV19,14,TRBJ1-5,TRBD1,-,CASDRDHSNQPQHF,TGTGCCAGCGACAGGGACCATAGCAATCAGCCCCAGCATTTT
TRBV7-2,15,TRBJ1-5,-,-,CASSLGGTLNQPQHF,TGTGCCAGCAGCTTAGGAGGGACACTCAATCAGCCCCAGCATTTT
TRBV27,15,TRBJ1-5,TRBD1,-,CASRRAGGKDQPQHF,TGTGCCAGCAGGAGGGCAGGGGGTAAGGATCAGCCCCAGCATTTT
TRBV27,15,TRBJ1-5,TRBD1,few,CASRPRTGTEQPQHF,TGTGCCAGCAGGCCTAGGACAGGGACGGAACAGCCCCAGCATTTT
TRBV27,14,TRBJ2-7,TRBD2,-,CASSSLAEHYEQYF,TGTGCCAGCAGTTCCCTAGCGGAACATTACGAGCAGTACTTC
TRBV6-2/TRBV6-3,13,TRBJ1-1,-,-,CASSYRLESEAFF,TGTGCCAGCAGTTACCGACTAGAATCTGAAGCTTTCTTT
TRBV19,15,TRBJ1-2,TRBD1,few,CASSLKTGTGYGYTF,TGTGCCAGTAGTCTTAAAACCGGGACAGGCTATGGCTACACCTTC
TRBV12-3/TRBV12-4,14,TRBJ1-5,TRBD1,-,CASSLQGGNQPQHF,TGTGCCAGCAGTTTACAGGGGGGGAATCAGCCCCAGCATTTT
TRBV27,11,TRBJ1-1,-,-,CASSLLGEAFF,TGTGCCAGCAGTTTACTCGGGGAAGCTTTCTTT
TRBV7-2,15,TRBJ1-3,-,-,CASSLVGAPGNTIYF,TGTGCCAGCAGCTTAGTCGGGGCGCCGGGAAACACCATATATTTT
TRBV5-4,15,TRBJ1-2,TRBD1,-,CASSLGGQGASGYTF,TGTGCCAGCAGCTTGGGGGGACAGGGGGCGAGTGGCTACACCTTC
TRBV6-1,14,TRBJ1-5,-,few,CASKLAGGNQPQHF,TGTGCCAGCAAACTCGCAGGAGGCAATCAGCCCCAGCATTTT
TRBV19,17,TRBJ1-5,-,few,CASSIRSGGNSNQPQHF,TGTGCCAGTAGTATCCGGTCCGGGGGCAATAGCAATCAGCCCCAGCATTTT
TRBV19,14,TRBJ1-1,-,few,CASSRDTRNTEAFF,TGTGCCAGTAGCCGGGACACCCGGAACACTGAAGCTTTCTTT
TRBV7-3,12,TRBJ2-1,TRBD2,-,CASSPASGGMFF,TGTGCCAGCAGCCCAGCTAGCGGGGGGATGTTCTTC
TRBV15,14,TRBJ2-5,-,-,CATSRDRQQETQYF,TGTGCCACCAGCAGAGACAGACAGCAAGAGACCCAGTACTTC
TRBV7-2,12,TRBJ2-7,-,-,CASSLTGYEQYF,TGTGCCAGCAGCTTGACAGGCTACGAGCAGTACTTC
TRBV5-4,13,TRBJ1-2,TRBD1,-,CASSLDRQYGYTF,TGTGCCAGCAGCCTGGACAGGCAGTATGGCTACACCTTC
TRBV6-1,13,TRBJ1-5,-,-,CAASGTADQPQHF,TGTGCCGCATCGGGGACGGCAGATCAGCCCCAGCATTTT
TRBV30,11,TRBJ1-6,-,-,CAWSVGAPLHF,TGTGCCTGGAGTGTAGGTGCACCCCTCCACTTT
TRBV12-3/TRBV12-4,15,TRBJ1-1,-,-,CASSPIAKAASEAFF,TGTGCCAGCAGCCCAATAGCAAAAGCGGCGTCTGAAGCTTTCTTT
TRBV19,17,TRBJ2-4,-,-,CASSLTLGQGMRDIQYF,TGTGCCAGTAGTCTCACGTTGGGGCAGGGGATGAGGGACATTCAGTACTTC
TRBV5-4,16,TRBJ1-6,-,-,CASSLDLGGYNSPLHF,TGTGCCAGCAGCTTGGATCTGGGTGGCTATAATTCACCCCTCCACTTT
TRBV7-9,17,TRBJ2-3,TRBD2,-,CASSPPGLAGGSDTQYF,TGTGCCAGCAGCCCCCCGGGACTAGCGGGAGGTTCAGATACGCAGTATTTT
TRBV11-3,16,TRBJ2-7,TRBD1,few,CASSLDHRGPFGEQYF,TGTGCCAGCAGCTTAGACCACAGGGGTCCTTTCGGCGAGCAGTACTTC
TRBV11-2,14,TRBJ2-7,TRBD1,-,CASSPDRTHYEQYF,TGTGCCAGCAGCCCGGACAGGACCCACTACGAGCAGTACTTC
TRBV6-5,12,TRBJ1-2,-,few,CASSYTSKGYTF,TGTGCCAGCAGTTATACCTCTAAGGGCTACACCTTC
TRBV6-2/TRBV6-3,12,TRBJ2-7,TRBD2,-,CASSYSFGGTYF,TGTGCCAGCAGTTACTCGTTCGGGGGGACGTACTTC
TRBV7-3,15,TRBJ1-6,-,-,CASRKNSASNSPLHF,TGTGCCAGCAGAAAAAACAGCGCATCCAATTCACCCCTCCACTTT
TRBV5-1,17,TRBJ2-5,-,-,CASSLGIGDRYQETQYF,TGCGCCAGCAGCTTGGGTATCGGGGATCGGTACCAAGAGACCCAGTACTTC
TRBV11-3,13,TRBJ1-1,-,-,CASSEDRNTEAFF,TGTGCCAGCAGCGAAGACAGGAACACTGAAGCTTTCTTT
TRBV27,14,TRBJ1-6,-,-,CASSLSGQPSPFHF,TGTGCCAGCAGTTTATCCGGACAGCCCTCACCCTTCCACTTT
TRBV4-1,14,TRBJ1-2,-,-,CASSRETANYGYTF,TGCGCCAGCAGCCGAGAGACAGCAAACTATGGCTACACCTTC
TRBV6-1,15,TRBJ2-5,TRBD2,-,CASSVQLAGRETQYF,TGTGCCAGCAGTGTCCAACTAGCGGGGCGGGAGACCCAGTACTTC
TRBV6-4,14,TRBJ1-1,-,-,CASSPGGRPTEAFF,TGTGCCAGCAGCCCCGGGGGCCGCCCCACTGAAGCTTTCTTT
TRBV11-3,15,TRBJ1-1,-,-,CASSLGVVRSTEAFF,TGTGCCAGCAGCTTAGGGGTTGTCAGAAGCACTGAAGCTTTCTTT
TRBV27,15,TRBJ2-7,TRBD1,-,CASSRKGQGAYEQYF,TGTGCCAGCAGCCGAAAGGGACAGGGGGCCTACGAGCAGTACTTC
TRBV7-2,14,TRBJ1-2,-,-,CASSLNKGTYGYTF,TGTGCCAGCAGCCTAAACAAGGGTACCTATGGCTACACCTTC
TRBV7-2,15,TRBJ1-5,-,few,CASSLGGERYQPQHF,TGTGCCAGCAGCCTCGGAGGGGAAAGATATCAGCCCCAGCATTTT
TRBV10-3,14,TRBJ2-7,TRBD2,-,CATAPGGSSYEQYF,TGTGCCACAGCCCCGGGCGGGAGTTCCTACGAGCAGTACTTC